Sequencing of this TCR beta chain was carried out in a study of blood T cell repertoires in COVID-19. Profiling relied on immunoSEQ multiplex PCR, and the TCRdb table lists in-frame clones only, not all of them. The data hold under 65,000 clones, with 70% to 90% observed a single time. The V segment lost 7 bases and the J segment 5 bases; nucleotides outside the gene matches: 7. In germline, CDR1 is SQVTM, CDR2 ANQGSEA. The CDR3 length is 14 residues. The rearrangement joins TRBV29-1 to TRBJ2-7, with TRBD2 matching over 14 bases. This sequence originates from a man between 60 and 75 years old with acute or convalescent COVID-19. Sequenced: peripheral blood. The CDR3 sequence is CSARTSGRSHEQYF. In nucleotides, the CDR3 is TGCAGCGCCCGGACTAGCGGGAGGTCCCACGAGCAGTACTTC.